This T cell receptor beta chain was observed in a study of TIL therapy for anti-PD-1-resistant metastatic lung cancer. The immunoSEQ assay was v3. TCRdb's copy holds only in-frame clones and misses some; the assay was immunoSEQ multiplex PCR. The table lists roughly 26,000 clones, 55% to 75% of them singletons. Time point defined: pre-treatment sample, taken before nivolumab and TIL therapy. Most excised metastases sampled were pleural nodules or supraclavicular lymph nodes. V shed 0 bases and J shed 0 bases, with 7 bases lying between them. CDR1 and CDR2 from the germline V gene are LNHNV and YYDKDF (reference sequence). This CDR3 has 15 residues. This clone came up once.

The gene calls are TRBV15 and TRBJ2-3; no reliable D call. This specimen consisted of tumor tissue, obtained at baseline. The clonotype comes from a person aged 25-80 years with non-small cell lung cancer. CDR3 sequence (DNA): TGTGCCACCAGCAGAGACAAGTCTAGCACAGATACGCAGTATTTT. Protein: CATSRDKSSTDTQYF.